The rows below give T cell receptor beta chains drawn from one sample of a study of a mutant IDH1 vaccine in newly diagnosed glioma. The repertoire was sequenced with immunoSEQ multiplex PCR; TCRdb's copy has only in-frame clones and lacks some. The data contain 45,000 to 55,000 clones, about 88% of them singletons. For these TCRs, the target antigens are not known. This specimen consisted of PBMCs, obtained from a glioma patient whose treatment included an IDH1 peptide vaccine. These receptors were collected from a woman younger than 45 with glioma. Some clones in this sample may be carry-over from other donors' samples. Both conserved end residues are part of each CDR3. Each record gives: clone size, D gene, J gene, V gene, CDR3 protein, CDR3 DNA. A D gene is named only where the DNA matches it firmly. Size is omitted from some rows. Given values are once, few, many or a class for expanded clones.

clone size: NA; D gene: NA; J gene: TRBJ2-7; V gene: TRBV15; CDR3 protein: CATSRDGRSGRSYEQYF; CDR3 DNA: TGTGCCACCAGCAGAGATGGACGGAGCGGGCGTTCCTACGAGCAGTACTTC
clone size: NA; D gene: NA; J gene: TRBJ2-7; V gene: TRBV6-1; CDR3 protein: CASSEGGVWNEQYF; CDR3 DNA: TGTGCCAGCAGTGAAGGGGGGGTTTGGAACGAGCAGTACTTC
clone size: NA; D gene: NA; J gene: TRBJ1-1; V gene: TRBV5-6; CDR3 protein: CASSLETGQNTEAFF; CDR3 DNA: TGTGCCAGCAGCTTGGAGACAGGACAGAACACTGAAGCTTTCTTT
clone size: NA; D gene: NA; J gene: TRBJ2-7; V gene: TRBV6-1; CDR3 protein: CASSILRGPYEQYF; CDR3 DNA: TGTGCCAGCAGCATCCTTCGGGGACCCTACGAGCAGTACTTC
clone size: NA; D gene: NA; J gene: TRBJ1-1; V gene: TRBV6-5; CDR3 protein: CASSLGGALSTEAFF; CDR3 DNA: TGTGCCAGCAGCCTCGGCGGGGCGCTGAGCACTGAAGCTTTCTTT
clone size: NA; D gene: NA; J gene: TRBJ2-7; V gene: TRBV28; CDR3 protein: CASSLQRGFREQYF; CDR3 DNA: TGTGCCAGCAGTTTACAAAGGGGATTCCGCGAGCAGTACTTC
clone size: NA; D gene: NA; J gene: TRBJ2-7; V gene: TRBV6-5; CDR3 protein: CASSYSGLGLPYEQYF; CDR3 DNA: TGTGCCAGCAGTTACTCGGGATTGGGCCTCCCCTACGAGCAGTACTTC
clone size: NA; D gene: NA; J gene: TRBJ1-1; V gene: TRBV28; CDR3 protein: CASRGMNTEAFF; CDR3 DNA: TGTGCCAGTCGGGGGATGAACACTGAAGCTTTCTTT
clone size: NA; D gene: TRBD2; J gene: TRBJ2-7; V gene: TRBV6-5; CDR3 protein: CASSYEGLAGNEQYF; CDR3 DNA: TGTGCCAGCAGTTACGAAGGACTAGCGGGAAACGAGCAGTACTTC
clone size: NA; D gene: TRBD2; J gene: TRBJ2-1; V gene: TRBV7-7; CDR3 protein: CASSGGAGIYNEQFF; CDR3 DNA: TGTGCTAGCTCCGGGGGGGCGGGAATCTACAATGAGCAGTTCTTC
clone size: few; D gene: NA; J gene: TRBJ1-1; V gene: TRBV30; CDR3 protein: CAWSDREFTEAFF; CDR3 DNA: TGTGCCTGGAGTGACCGGGAATTCACTGAAGCTTTCTTT
clone size: NA; D gene: NA; J gene: TRBJ1-2; V gene: TRBV5-4; CDR3 protein: CASSLFGGRLDNYGYTF; CDR3 DNA: TGTGCCAGCAGCTTGTTTGGGGGTCGGTTGGATAACTATGGCTACACCTTC
clone size: NA; D gene: NA; J gene: TRBJ1-1; V gene: TRBV19; CDR3 protein: CATPGGRNTEAFF; CDR3 DNA: TGTGCCACGCCGGGGGGTAGAAACACTGAAGCTTTCTTT
clone size: NA; D gene: NA; J gene: TRBJ2-7; V gene: TRBV4-2; CDR3 protein: CASSQEGGRGEQYF; CDR3 DNA: TGTGCCAGCAGCCAAGAAGGGGGACGGGGCGAGCAGTACTTC
clone size: NA; D gene: TRBD1; J gene: TRBJ1-2; V gene: TRBV10-3; CDR3 protein: CAISESTGGAPNYGYTF; CDR3 DNA: TGTGCCATCAGTGAGTCCACAGGGGGCGCCCCTAACTATGGCTACACCTTC
clone size: NA; D gene: TRBD1; J gene: TRBJ1-2; V gene: TRBV5-1; CDR3 protein: CASSLQGIQDGYTF; CDR3 DNA: TGCGCCAGCAGCTTACAGGGGATTCAGGATGGCTACACCTTC
clone size: NA; D gene: NA; J gene: TRBJ1-5; V gene: TRBV30; CDR3 protein: CAWSRGGPNQPQHF; CDR3 DNA: TGTGCCTGGAGTAGGGGGGGTCCCAATCAGCCCCAGCATTTT
clone size: medium-sized; D gene: NA; J gene: TRBJ2-2; V gene: TRBV4-1; CDR3 protein: CASSQVTGELFF; CDR3 DNA: TGCGCCAGCAGCCAAGTAACCGGGGAGCTGTTTTTT
clone size: few; D gene: TRBD1; J gene: TRBJ1-4; V gene: TRBV7-9; CDR3 protein: CASSSGQGEEKLFF; CDR3 DNA: TGTGCCAGCAGCTCGGGACAGGGTGAGGAAAAACTGTTTTTT
clone size: NA; D gene: NA; J gene: TRBJ1-3; V gene: TRBV9; CDR3 protein: CASSVSGYGNTIYF; CDR3 DNA: TGTGCCAGCAGCGTATCAGGGTACGGAAACACCATATATTTT
clone size: NA; D gene: TRBD1; J gene: TRBJ1-4; V gene: TRBV5-1; CDR3 protein: CASSLGPTGGRANEKLFF; CDR3 DNA: TGCGCCAGCAGCTTGGGCCCGACAGGGGGAAGGGCTAATGAAAAACTGTTTTTT
clone size: NA; D gene: TRBD1; J gene: TRBJ1-2; V gene: TRBV27; CDR3 protein: CASRPDRTGGYTF; CDR3 DNA: TGTGCCAGCAGACCGGACAGGACGGGGGGCTACACCTTC
clone size: NA; D gene: NA; J gene: TRBJ2-7; V gene: TRBV2; CDR3 protein: CATEKGTSDEQYF; CDR3 DNA: TGTGCCACCGAAAAAGGGACTTCTGACGAGCAGTACTTC
clone size: NA; D gene: TRBD1; J gene: TRBJ2-6; V gene: TRBV6-1; CDR3 protein: CASSGDPGQVSGANVLTF; CDR3 DNA: TGTGCCAGCAGTGGGGACCCCGGACAGGTCTCTGGGGCCAACGTCCTGACTTTC
clone size: NA; D gene: NA; J gene: TRBJ1-4; V gene: TRBV30; CDR3 protein: CAWRGVDPSNEKLFF; CDR3 DNA: TGTGCCTGGAGGGGGGTTGACCCCAGCAATGAAAAACTGTTTTTT
clone size: NA; D gene: NA; J gene: TRBJ2-3; V gene: TRBV9; CDR3 protein: CASSVSGGGPGDTQYF; CDR3 DNA: TGTGCCAGCAGCGTAAGTGGCGGAGGCCCCGGAGATACGCAGTATTTT
clone size: once; D gene: TRBD1; J gene: TRBJ1-5; V gene: TRBV7-2; CDR3 protein: CASSFAGGGNQPQHF; CDR3 DNA: TGTGCCAGCAGCTTTGCAGGGGGAGGCAATCAGCCCCAGCATTTT
clone size: NA; D gene: TRBD1; J gene: TRBJ2-2; V gene: TRBV13; CDR3 protein: CASSLPGTGFGELFF; CDR3 DNA: TGTGCCAGCAGCCTCCCGGGGACAGGGTTCGGGGAGCTGTTTTTT
clone size: NA; D gene: NA; J gene: TRBJ2-7; V gene: TRBV11-2; CDR3 protein: CASSPVGDMPYEQYF; CDR3 DNA: TGTGCCAGCAGCCCCGTCGGGGATATGCCTTACGAGCAGTACTTC
clone size: NA; D gene: NA; J gene: TRBJ1-1; V gene: TRBV19; CDR3 protein: CASSSGQYTEAFF; CDR3 DNA: TGTGCCAGTAGTAGCGGACAGTACACTGAAGCTTTCTTT
clone size: NA; D gene: TRBD1; J gene: TRBJ2-7; V gene: TRBV9; CDR3 protein: CASSAPGTGRTEQYF; CDR3 DNA: TGTGCCAGCAGCGCCCCCGGGACAGGGAGGACCGAGCAGTACTTC
clone size: few; D gene: TRBD1; J gene: TRBJ1-5; V gene: TRBV12-5; CDR3 protein: CASGPTGDGSNQPQHF; CDR3 DNA: TGTGCTAGTGGTCCCACAGGGGACGGGAGCAATCAGCCCCAGCATTTT
clone size: NA; D gene: NA; J gene: TRBJ2-7; V gene: TRBV15; CDR3 protein: CATSRVDSYEQYF; CDR3 DNA: TGTGCCACCAGCAGGGTCGACTCCTACGAGCAGTACTTC
clone size: NA; D gene: NA; J gene: TRBJ1-1; V gene: TRBV5-4; CDR3 protein: CASSGEAGEAFF; CDR3 DNA: TGTGCCAGCAGCGGGGAGGCAGGGGAAGCTTTCTTT
clone size: NA; D gene: TRBD2; J gene: TRBJ2-5; V gene: TRBV12-5; CDR3 protein: CASGPGTSGNQETQYF; CDR3 DNA: TGTGCTAGTGGACCCGGGACTAGCGGGAACCAAGAGACCCAGTACTTC
clone size: NA; D gene: NA; J gene: TRBJ1-1; V gene: TRBV4-1; CDR3 protein: CASSSSSGSNTEAFF; CDR3 DNA: TGCGCCAGCAGCTCAAGCTCAGGGTCGAACACTGAAGCTTTCTTT
clone size: NA; D gene: TRBD1; J gene: TRBJ1-3; V gene: TRBV13; CDR3 protein: CASSSGQGRTQGSGNTIYF; CDR3 DNA: TGTGCCAGCAGCTCCGGACAGGGTAGGACCCAGGGGTCTGGAAACACCATATATTTT
clone size: NA; D gene: NA; J gene: TRBJ1-4; V gene: TRBV7-6; CDR3 protein: CASSLGRGGEKLFF; CDR3 DNA: TGTGCCAGCAGCTTAGGCAGGGGTGGAGAAAAACTGTTTTTT
clone size: NA; D gene: NA; J gene: TRBJ2-1; V gene: TRBV15; CDR3 protein: CATSRDLGPGDEQFF; CDR3 DNA: TGTGCCACCAGCAGAGATTTGGGGCCCGGGGATGAGCAGTTCTTC
clone size: NA; D gene: NA; J gene: TRBJ1-2; V gene: TRBV2; CDR3 protein: CASFHPHNYGYTF; CDR3 DNA: TGTGCCAGCTTTCACCCTCATAACTATGGCTACACCTTC
clone size: NA; D gene: NA; J gene: TRBJ2-3; V gene: TRBV10-3; CDR3 protein: CATGGGTSTDTQYF; CDR3 DNA: TGTGCCACGGGGGGCGGGACAAGCACAGATACGCAGTATTTT